This passage covers 22 T cell receptor beta chains from one sample sequenced in a study of graft-versus-host responses after intestinal transplantation. Sequencing used immunoSEQ multiplex PCR; TCRdb keeps in-frame clones, though not all of them. The sample holds 100,000 to 110,000 clones; roughly 87% are singletons and the top ten take 0.85% to 1%. No antigen has been assigned to these receptors. Sequenced material: unstimulated CD4+ T cells sorted from spleen or lymph node cells, taken before transplant. All receptors come from a human donor who was the organ donor for an intestinal transplant.

The chain combines TRBV5-1 with TRBJ2-7; D is possibly TRBD2 (6 bases). The CDR3 consists of 14 residues. The V end lost 0 bases, the J end lost 5 bases, and 12 bases lay between the germline ends. Germline-derived CDR1 and CDR2 are SGHRS and YFSETQ. This CDR3 reads CASSLGSAGNEQYF. The CDR3 DNA reads TGCGCCAGCAGCTTGGGGTCGGCGGGAAACGAGCAGTACTTC.

The chain combines TRBV6-4 with TRBJ2-6, with D perhaps TRBD2 (5 bases). V was clipped by 0 bases and J by 2 bases, with 5 bases between them. The germline CDR1 and CDR2 sequences are MRHNA and SNTAGT. This CDR3 spans 15 amino acids. CDR3 DNA sequence: TGTGCCAGCAGTGACTCGGAGGCTGGGGCCAACGTCCTGACTTTC. Its translation is CASSDSEAGANVLTF.

The genes are TRBV5-1 and TRBJ2-1, with D possibly TRBD2 on 6 matching bases. The length of the CDR3 is 15 residues. V was clipped by 4 bases and J by 4 bases, with 15 bases between them. From germline, CDR1 is SGHRS and CDR2 YFSETQ. This chain's CDR3 is CASSPGGSGYNEQFF. CDR3 DNA sequence: TGCGCCAGCAGCCCCGGTGGTAGCGGATACAATGAGCAGTTCTTC.

V and J are TRBV9 and TRBJ2-7, with D unresolved. CDR1 is SGDLS and CDR2 is YYNGEE in the germline V gene. V gave up 4 bases and J gave up 0 bases, with 5 bases separating them. The CDR3 spans 12 residues. Written as DNA, the CDR3 is TGTGCCAGCAGCTCAAGCTCCTACGAGCAGTACTTC. This gives the protein CASSSSSYEQYF.

The chain has TRBV5-4 and TRBJ2-2, with 8 bases that match TRBD2. This CDR3 is built from 15 residues. The V and J ends lost 2 bases and 5 bases, in that order; junction bases with no gene match: 5. Germline V gene sequence: CDR1 SGHNT, CDR2 YYREEE (reference sequence). CDR3 amino acids: CASSLAGVNTGELFF. The CDR3 DNA is TGTGCCAGCAGCTTAGCGGGGGTGAATACCGGGGAGCTGTTTTTT. Looking up the rest from reference TRBV5-4 and TRBJ2-2 gives the full variable domain: ETGVTQSPTHLIKTRGQQVTLRCSSQSGHNTVSWYQQALGQGPQFIFQYYREEENGRGNFPPRFSGLQFPNYSSELNVNALELDDSALYLCASSLAGVNTGELFFGEGSRLTVL.

Written as DNA, the CDR3 is TGTGCCAGCAGCTTAAGTAGGACAGGGAGGAATTCACCCCTCCACTTT. Encoded protein: CASSLSRTGRNSPLHF. This chain uses TRBV7-9 with TRBJ1-6; 8 positions agree with TRBD1. Germline loops: CDR1 SEHNR, CDR2 FQNEAQ (reference sequence). Trimming at V came to 2 bases and at J to 7 bases, leaving 7 bases not matched to a gene. The CDR3 consists of 16 residues.

The rearrangement links TRBV2 to TRBJ2-1; D gene uncertain. Germline assignment: CDR1 SNHLY and CDR2 FYNNEI. The CDR3 runs 13 residues. Trimming took 6 bases from V and 1 from J, leaving 7 bases between them. The CDR3 sequence: CASRNYSYNEQFF. In nucleotides, the CDR3 is TGTGCCAGCAGGAACTATTCCTACAATGAGCAGTTCTTC.

The V and J genes are TRBV18 and TRBJ2-7; D call uncertain. Germline V CDR1 and CDR2: KGHSH, LQKENI. The CDR3 is made up of 13 amino acids. V was trimmed by 3 bases and J by 2 bases, leaving 8 bases between them. The CDR3 DNA sequence: TGTGCCAGCTCACCCGGCCCTACCTACGAGCAGTACTTC. Translating it yields CASSPGPTYEQYF.

This chain links TRBV7-5 with TRBJ1-1. TRBV7-5 is flagged as a pseudogene. The CDR3 has 15 amino acids. The CDR3 sequence: CVRTITRRRNTEAFF. DNA of the CDR3: TGTGTCAGAACCATTACCCGACGGAGGAACACTGAAGCTTTCTTT.

The rearrangement uses TRBV11-3 and TRBJ2-7, with 9 bases lining up with TRBD1. CDR3 length: 15 amino acids. CDR1 is SGHNT, CDR2 YENEEA, per germline. V shed 3 bases and J 5 bases; nucleotides not matched to a gene: 8. The CDR3 coding sequence is TGTGCCAGCAGCTTCCGGGACAGGGTGAGTGACGAGCAGTACTTC. Encoded protein: CASSFRDRVSDEQYF. Looking up the rest from reference TRBV11-3 and TRBJ2-7 gives the full variable domain: EAGVVQSPRYKIIEKKQPVAFWCNPISGHNTLYWYLQNLGQGPELLIRYENEEAVDDSQLPKDRFSAERLKGVDSTLKIQPAELGDSAVYLCASSFRDRVSDEQYFGPGTRLTVT.

This chain uses TRBV6-1 with TRBJ1-3, with D possibly being TRBD1 (5 bases). The CDR3 sequence is 15 residues long. The germline gives CDR1 MNHNS, CDR2 SASEGT. V dropped 4 bases and J dropped 0 bases, with 10 bases sitting between them. The CDR3 DNA follows: TGTGCCAGCAGTGCAGAGGGGAGCTCTGGAAACACCATATATTTT. It codes for CASSAEGSSGNTIYF.

Concerning this clone itself: A junction boundary mismatches the germline segment, possibly from a read error. This chain links TRBV19 with TRBJ1-2, with D possibly matching TRBD1 (5 bases). Looked up from germline, CDR1 is LNHDA and CDR2 is SQIVND (reference sequence). The CDR3 runs to 12 residues. CDR3: CATSLGDYGYTF. The CDR3, as DNA: TGTGCCACTAGTCTAGGGGACTATGGCTACACCTTC.

The gene calls are TRBV27 and TRBJ2-3; no reliable D call. The V gene lost 8 bases and the J gene lost 0 bases, with 6 bases spanning the gap. Germline V gives CDR1 MNHEY, CDR2 SMNVEV (reference sequence). The CDR3 extends over 12 amino acids. In DNA, the CDR3 is TGTGCCAGCCGAGGAAGCACAGATACGCAGTATTTT. Translating it yields CASRGSTDTQYF.

Here the CDR3 reads CASSYPLAASTDTQYF. The CDR3 DNA reads as TGTGCCAGCAGTTACCCCTTAGCGGCTAGCACAGATACGCAGTATTTT. The rearrangement uses TRBV6-6 and TRBJ2-3, with D maybe TRBD2 (6 bases). V lost 2 bases to trimming and J lost 0 bases, with 12 bases between them. CDR1 MNHNY and CDR2 SVGAGI come from the germline V gene (reference sequence). This CDR3 is 16 amino acids long.

The chain joins TRBV5-8 to TRBJ1-3; D call uncertain. Trimming removed 2 bases at V and 4 bases at J, with 4 bases between. Germline assignment: CDR1 SGHTS and CDR2 YDEGEE. This CDR3 spans 12 amino acids. CDR3 region: CASSFEGNTIYF. The CDR3 nucleotides are TGTGCCAGCAGCTTCGAAGGAAACACCATATATTTT.

The rearrangement links TRBV5-5 to TRBJ1-2; possible D gene TRBD1, 5 bases. The CDR3 has 15 amino acids. CDR1 is SGHKS and CDR2 is YYEKEE in the germline V gene (reference sequence). Trimming took off 1 base at V and 4 bases at J, with 14 bases between the two ends. CDR3 loop: CASSLSGGFSYGYTF. DNA for the CDR3: TGTGCCAGCAGCTTGAGTGGGGGTTTCTCCTATGGCTACACCTTC. Full variable domain (rest looked up from reference TRBV5-5 and TRBJ1-2): DAGVTQSPTHLIKTRGQQVTLRCSPISGHKSVSWYQQVLGQGPQFIFQYYEKEERGRGNFPDRFSARQFPNYSSELNVNALLLGDSALYLCASSLSGGFSYGYTFGSGTRLTVV.

V gene TRBV30 combines with J gene TRBJ2-3, with 11 positions matching TRBD2. This CDR3 has 14 residues. V was pared by 3 bases and J by 8 bases, with 7 bases of the junction left unmatched. CDR1 and CDR2 from the germline V gene are GTSNPN and SVGIG (reference sequence). CDR3 sequence: CAWRLSGGARTQYF. The CDR3 coding sequence is TGTGCCTGGAGGCTTAGCGGGGGGGCCCGTACGCAGTATTTT. Full variable domain (remainder filled in from reference TRBV30 and TRBJ2-3): SQTIHQWPATLVQPVGSPLSLECTVEGTSNPNLYWYRQAAGRGLQLLFYSVGIGQISSEVPQNLSASRPQDRQFILSSKKLLLSDSGFYLCAWRLSGGARTQYFGPGTRLTVL.

CDR3: CASSWTGSGDTQYF. The CDR3 region has the DNA TGTGCCAGCAGTTGGACAGGGTCAGGAGATACGCAGTATTTT. The V call is TRBV6-5, the J call TRBJ2-3; TRBD1 agrees at 8 bases. Germline CDR1 MNHEY, CDR2 SVGAGI. The CDR3 totals 14 residues. The ends lost 4 bases at V and 5 bases at J; junction bases unmatched: 5.

CDR3 nucleotide sequence: TGTGCCAGCAGCGGGACAGGGATTAGCAATCAGCCCCAGCATTTT. Its protein is CASSGTGISNQPQHF. V usage is TRBV7-2 and J usage is TRBJ1-5; the match to TRBD1 covers 9 bases. CDR3 length equals 15 residues. Germline CDR1 reads SGHTA; CDR2 reads FQGNSA. Trimming took 5 bases from V and 0 from J; bases not matched to a gene: 2.

The chain is built from TRBV7-9 and TRBJ2-7, with 9 bases lining up with TRBD1. The CDR3 is 14 residues long. The germline V gene has CDR1 SEHNR and CDR2 FQNEAQ (reference sequence). With 6 bases clipped from V and 6 bases from J, the junction kept 9 bases outside the gene matches. The CDR3 loop is CASRSGQGDFEQYF. In nucleotides, the CDR3 is TGTGCCAGCAGGTCGGGACAGGGAGATTTCGAGCAGTACTTC.

This sequence joins TRBV19 and TRBJ2-5; 11 positions agree with TRBD2. This CDR3 comprises 15 residues. V gave up 5 bases and J gave up 4 bases; unmatched junction bases: 6. CDR1 is LNHDA, CDR2 SQIVND, per germline (reference sequence). The CDR3 bases are TGTGCCAGTAGTGCTAGCGGGGGGCCGGGAGAGACCCAGTACTTC. This translates into CASSASGGPGETQYF.

This clone was detected only once. This chain uses TRBV2 with TRBJ2-1, with a tentative D call TRBD2 (6 bases). CDR3 size: 12 residues. In germline, CDR1 is SNHLY, CDR2 FYNNEI. Deletions cut 8 bases from V and 14 bases from J, with 19 bases between. CDR3 residues: CASGRMSDYKFF. The CDR3 DNA reads TGTGCCAGCGGTCGGATGTCGGACTATAAGTTCTTC.